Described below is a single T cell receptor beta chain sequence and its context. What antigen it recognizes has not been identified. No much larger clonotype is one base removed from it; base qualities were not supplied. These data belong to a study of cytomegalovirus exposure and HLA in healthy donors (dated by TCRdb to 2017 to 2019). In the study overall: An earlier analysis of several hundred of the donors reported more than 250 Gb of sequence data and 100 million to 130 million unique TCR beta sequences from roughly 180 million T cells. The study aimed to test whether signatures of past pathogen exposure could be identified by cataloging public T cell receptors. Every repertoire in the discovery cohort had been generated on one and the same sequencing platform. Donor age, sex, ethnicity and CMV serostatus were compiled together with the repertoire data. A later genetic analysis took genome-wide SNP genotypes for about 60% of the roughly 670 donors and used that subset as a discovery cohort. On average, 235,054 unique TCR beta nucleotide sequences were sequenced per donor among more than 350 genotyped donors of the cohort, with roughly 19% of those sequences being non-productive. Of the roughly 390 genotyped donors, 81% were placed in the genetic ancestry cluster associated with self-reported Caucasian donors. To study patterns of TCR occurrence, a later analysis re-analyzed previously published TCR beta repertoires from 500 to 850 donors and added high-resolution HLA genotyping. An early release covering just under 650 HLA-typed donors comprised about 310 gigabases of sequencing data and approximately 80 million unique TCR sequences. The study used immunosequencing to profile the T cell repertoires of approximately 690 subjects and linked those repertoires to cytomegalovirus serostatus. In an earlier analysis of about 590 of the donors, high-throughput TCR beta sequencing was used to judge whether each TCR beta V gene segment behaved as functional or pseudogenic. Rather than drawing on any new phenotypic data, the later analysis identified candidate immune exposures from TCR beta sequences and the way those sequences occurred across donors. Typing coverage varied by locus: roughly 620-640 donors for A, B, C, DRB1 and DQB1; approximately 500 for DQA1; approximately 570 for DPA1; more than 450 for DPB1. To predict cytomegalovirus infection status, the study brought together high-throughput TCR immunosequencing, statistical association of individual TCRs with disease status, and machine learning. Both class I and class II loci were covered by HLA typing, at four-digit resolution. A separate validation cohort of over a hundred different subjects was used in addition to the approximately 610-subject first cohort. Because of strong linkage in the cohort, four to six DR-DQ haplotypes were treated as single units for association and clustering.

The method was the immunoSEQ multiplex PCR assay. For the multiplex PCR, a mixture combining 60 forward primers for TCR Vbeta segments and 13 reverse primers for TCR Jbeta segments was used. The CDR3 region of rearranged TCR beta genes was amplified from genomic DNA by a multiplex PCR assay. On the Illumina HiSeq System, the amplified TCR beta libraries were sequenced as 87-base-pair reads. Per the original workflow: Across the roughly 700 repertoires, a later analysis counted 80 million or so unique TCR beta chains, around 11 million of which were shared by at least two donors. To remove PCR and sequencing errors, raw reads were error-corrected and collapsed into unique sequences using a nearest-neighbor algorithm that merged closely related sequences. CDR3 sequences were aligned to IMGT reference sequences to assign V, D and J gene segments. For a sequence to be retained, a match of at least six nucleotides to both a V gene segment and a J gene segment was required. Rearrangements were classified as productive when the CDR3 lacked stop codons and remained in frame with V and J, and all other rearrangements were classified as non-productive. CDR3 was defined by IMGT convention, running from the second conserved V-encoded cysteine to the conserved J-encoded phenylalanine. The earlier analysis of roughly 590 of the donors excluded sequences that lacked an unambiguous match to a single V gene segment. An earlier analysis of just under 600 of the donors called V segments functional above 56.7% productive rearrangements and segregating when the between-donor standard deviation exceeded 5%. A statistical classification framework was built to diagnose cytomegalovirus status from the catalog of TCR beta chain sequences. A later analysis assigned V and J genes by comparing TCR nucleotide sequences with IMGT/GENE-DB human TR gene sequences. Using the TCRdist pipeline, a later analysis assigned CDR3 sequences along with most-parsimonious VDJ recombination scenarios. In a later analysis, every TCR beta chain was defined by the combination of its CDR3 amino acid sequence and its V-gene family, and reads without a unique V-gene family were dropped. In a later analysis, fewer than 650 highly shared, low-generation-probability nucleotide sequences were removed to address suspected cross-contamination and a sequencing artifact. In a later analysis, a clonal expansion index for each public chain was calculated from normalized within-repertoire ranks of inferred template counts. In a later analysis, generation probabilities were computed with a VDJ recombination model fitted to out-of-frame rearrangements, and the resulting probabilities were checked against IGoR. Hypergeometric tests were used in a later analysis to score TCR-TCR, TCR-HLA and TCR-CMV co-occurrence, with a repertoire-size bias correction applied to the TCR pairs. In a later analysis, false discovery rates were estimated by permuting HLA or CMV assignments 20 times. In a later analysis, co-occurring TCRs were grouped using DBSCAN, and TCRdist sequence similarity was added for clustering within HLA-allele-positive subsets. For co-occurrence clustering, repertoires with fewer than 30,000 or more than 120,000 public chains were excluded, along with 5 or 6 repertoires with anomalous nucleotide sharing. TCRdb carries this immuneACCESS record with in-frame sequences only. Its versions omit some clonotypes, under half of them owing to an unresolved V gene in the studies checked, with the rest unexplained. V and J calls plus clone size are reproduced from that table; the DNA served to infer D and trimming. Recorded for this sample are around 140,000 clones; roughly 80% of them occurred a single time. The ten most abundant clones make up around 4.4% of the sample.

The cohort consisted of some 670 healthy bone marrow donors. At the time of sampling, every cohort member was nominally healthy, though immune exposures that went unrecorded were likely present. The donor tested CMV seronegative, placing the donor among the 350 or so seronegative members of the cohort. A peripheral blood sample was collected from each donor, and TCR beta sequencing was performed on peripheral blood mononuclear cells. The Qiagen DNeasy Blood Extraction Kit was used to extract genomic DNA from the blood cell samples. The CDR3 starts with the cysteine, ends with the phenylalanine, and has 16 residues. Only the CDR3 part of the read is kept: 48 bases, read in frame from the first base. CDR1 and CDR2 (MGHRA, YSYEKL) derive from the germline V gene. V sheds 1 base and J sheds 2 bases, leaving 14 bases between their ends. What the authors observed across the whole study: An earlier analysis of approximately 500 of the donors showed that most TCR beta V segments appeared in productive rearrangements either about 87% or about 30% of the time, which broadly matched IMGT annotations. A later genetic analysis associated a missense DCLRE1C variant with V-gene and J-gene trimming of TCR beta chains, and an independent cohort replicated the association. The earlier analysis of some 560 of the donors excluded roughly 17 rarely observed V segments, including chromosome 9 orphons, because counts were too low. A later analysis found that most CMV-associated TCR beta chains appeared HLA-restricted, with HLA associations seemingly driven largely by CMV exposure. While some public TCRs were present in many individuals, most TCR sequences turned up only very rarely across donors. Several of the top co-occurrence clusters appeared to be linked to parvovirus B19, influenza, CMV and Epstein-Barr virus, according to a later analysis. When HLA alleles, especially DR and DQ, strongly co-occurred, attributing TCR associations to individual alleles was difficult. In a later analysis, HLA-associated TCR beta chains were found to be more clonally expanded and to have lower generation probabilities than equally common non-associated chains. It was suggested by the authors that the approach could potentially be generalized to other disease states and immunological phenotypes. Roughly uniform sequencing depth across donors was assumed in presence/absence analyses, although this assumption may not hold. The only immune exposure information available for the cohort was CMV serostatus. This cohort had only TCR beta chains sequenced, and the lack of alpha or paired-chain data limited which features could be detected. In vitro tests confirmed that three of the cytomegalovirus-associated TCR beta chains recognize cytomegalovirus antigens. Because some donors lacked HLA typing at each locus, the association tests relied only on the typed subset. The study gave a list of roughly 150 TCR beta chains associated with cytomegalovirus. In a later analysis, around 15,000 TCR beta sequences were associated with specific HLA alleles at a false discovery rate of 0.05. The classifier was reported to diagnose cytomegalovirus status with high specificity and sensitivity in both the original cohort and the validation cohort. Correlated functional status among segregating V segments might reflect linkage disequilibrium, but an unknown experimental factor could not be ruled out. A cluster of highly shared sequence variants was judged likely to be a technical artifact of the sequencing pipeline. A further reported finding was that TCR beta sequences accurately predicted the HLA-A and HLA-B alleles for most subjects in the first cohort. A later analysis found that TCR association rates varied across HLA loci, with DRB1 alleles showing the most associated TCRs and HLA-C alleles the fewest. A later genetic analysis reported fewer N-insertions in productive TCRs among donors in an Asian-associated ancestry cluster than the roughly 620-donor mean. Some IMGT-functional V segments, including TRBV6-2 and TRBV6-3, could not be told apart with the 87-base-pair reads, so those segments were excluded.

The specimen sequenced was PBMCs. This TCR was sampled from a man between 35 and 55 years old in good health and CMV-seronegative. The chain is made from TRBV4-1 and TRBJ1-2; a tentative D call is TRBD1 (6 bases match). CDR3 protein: CASSQVAGGGNYGYTF. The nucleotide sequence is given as TGCGCCAGCAGCCAAGTAGCCGGGGGGGGCAACTATGGCTACACCTTC.